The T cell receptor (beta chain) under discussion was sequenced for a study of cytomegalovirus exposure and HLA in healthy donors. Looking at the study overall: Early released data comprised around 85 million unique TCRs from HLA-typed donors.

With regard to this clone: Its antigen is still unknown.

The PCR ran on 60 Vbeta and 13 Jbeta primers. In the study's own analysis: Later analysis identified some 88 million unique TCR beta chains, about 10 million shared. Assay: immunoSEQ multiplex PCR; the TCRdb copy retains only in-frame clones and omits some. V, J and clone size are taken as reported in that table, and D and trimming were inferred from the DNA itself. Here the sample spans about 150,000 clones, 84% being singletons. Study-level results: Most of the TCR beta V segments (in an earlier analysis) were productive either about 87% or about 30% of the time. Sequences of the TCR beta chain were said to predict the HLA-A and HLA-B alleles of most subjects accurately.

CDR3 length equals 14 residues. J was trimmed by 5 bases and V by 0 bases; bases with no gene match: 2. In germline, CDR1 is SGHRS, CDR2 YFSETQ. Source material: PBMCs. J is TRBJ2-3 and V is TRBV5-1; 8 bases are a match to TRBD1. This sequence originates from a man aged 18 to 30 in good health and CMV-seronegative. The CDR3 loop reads CASSLDRGVDTQYF. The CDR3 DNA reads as TGCGCCAGCAGCTTGGACAGGGGGGTAGATACGCAGTATTTT.